This record covers a single T cell receptor (beta chain). The CDR3 runs to 15 residues. Germline CDR1 and CDR2: SGHTA and FQGNSA. Trimming pared 3 bases from V and 1 base from J, leaving 10 bases between. The data were obtained in a study of blood T cell repertoires in COVID-19. As for the study in general: Acute and convalescent COVID-19 samples came from the United States, Italy and Spain.

Authors' processing steps: Estimates of nucleated cell counts were drawn from the amplification of reference gene primers. Here immunoSEQ multiplex PCR was the method, and the copy in TCRdb shows in-frame clones only, minus some. V and J calls and clone size are those listed in that table; D and trimming were worked out from the DNA. The data contain about 130,000 clones, 75% to 90% of them singletons. Assignment of participants to cohorts was predicated upon participant-reported clinical history. Two negative PCRs, clearance, or symptom resolution were required of recovered Cohort 3 donors. Specimen: PBMCs or T cells enriched from blood (not recorded which). The chain is built from TRBV7-2 and TRBJ1-5; D possibly corresponds to TRBD1 (5 bases). The source is a woman aged 45-60 years who had recovered from COVID-19. CDR3 sequence reads: CASSLVGGSNQPQHF. The CDR3 nucleotides read TGTGCCAGCAGCTTGGTCGGGGGGAGCAATCAGCCCCAGCATTTT. Full variable domain (outside the CDR3, taken from reference TRBV7-2 and TRBJ1-5): GAGVSQSPSNKVTEKGKDVELRCDPISGHTALYWYRQSLGQGLEFLIYFQGNSAPDKSGLPSDRFSAERTGGSVSTLTIQRTQQEDSAVYLCASSLVGGSNQPQHFGDGTRLSIL.